The sequence of this T cell receptor (beta chain) was determined in a study of blood T cell repertoires in COVID-19. Study overall: Specimens from acute and convalescent COVID-19 originated in the United States, Italy and Spain. T cells, B-cell-depleted T cells, or PBMCs supplied cDNA or gDNA.

With V trimmed by 0 bases and J by 0 bases, 13 bases remained unmatched. The CDR3 is 20 amino acids. Per the germline V gene, CDR1 is SGDLS and CDR2 is YYNGEE. TCRdb keeps only in-frame clones here, not all; method: immunoSEQ multiplex PCR. The table lists approximately 74,000 clones, about 91% of them singletons. The sequenced sample was peripheral blood. V is TRBV9 and J is TRBJ2-2; 8 bases line up with TRBD2. The origin of this receptor is a woman aged 80 or over with active or convalescent COVID-19. CDR3: CASSVVPAAAGGSNTGELFF. The DNA of the CDR3 is TGTGCCAGCAGCGTAGTCCCGGCTGCTGCGGGAGGTTCGAACACCGGGGAGCTGTTTTTT.